These T cell receptor beta chains were read from a single sample in a study of T cells after yellow fever vaccination. TCRdb reanalysed the 5' RACE reads using MiXCR and keeps one entry per CDR3 protein. This table has about 26,000 distinct CDR3 sequences, approximately 4.8% appearing once. The sample was PBMCs, either bulk or a sorted T-cell subset (CD4+, CD8+, memory, or dextramer-sorted; not recorded which), taken on the day of the yellow fever booster vaccination. Receptors were obtained from a man aged 18-30 years who received the YFV17D yellow fever vaccine. CDR3s include the opening cysteine and the closing phenylalanine or tryptophan. D genes are given only for firm matches. Only part of the rows carry a size: once, few, many, or a class if the clone is expanded.

TRBJ2-5 | TRBV5-4 | NA | NA | TGTGCCAGCAGCTTGGCAGGGGAGACCCAGTACTTC | CASSLAGETQYF
TRBJ2-1 | TRBV5-1 | TRBD2 | many | TGCGCCAGCAGCTTGTTCGAAGCGGGGGGACACAATGAGCAGTTCTTC | CASSLFEAGGHNEQFF
TRBJ1-2 | TRBV12-3/TRBV12-4 | NA | many | TGTGCCAGCAGTTTGCGGGCAGGCTATGGCTACACCTTC | CASSLRAGYGYTF
TRBJ2-3 | TRBV12-3/TRBV12-4 | TRBD2 | many | TGTGCCAGCAGTCTGGGGACTAGAGCCGATACGCAGTATTTT | CASSLGTRADTQYF
TRBJ1-2 | TRBV5-6 | TRBD1 | many | TGTGCCAGCAGCCTGACAGGGTTTCCCTATGGCTACACCTTC | CASSLTGFPYGYTF
TRBJ1-4 | TRBV7-2 | NA | many | TGTGCCAGCAGCTTCTCTTTCGAACAGGCGCGTGAAAAACTGTTTTTT | CASSFSFEQAREKLFF
TRBJ1-6 | TRBV7-9 | TRBD1 | many | TGTGCCAGCAGCGCGGCCGGGACAGGGGTATCACCCCTCCACTTT | CASSAAGTGVSPLHF
TRBJ1-6 | TRBV28 | NA | few | TGTGCCAGCAGTTTATTGGCCCCGGGGGGGACCCTCCACTTT | CASSLLAPGGTLHF
TRBJ1-1 | TRBV7-5 | NA | many | NA | CISVPEASRTGLDTEAFF
TRBJ2-7 | TRBV6-2/TRBV6-3 | NA | many | TGTGCCAGCAGTCTCCGTACAGGGTTCCAATGGTACGAGCAGTACTTC | CASSLRTGFQWYEQYF
TRBJ2-1 | TRBV7-9 | TRBD2 | many | TGTGCCAGCAGCTTAAGCCTAGCGGGGGCCTACAATGAGCAGTTCTTC | CASSLSLAGAYNEQFF
TRBJ2-3 | TRBV7-9 | TRBD1 | many | TGTGCCAGCAGCCTGAGACAGGGAAGCACAGATACGCAGTATTTT | CASSLRQGSTDTQYF
TRBJ1-2 | TRBV7-2 | TRBD1 | NA | TGTGCCAGCAGCCCAAACTCGGGACAGGGAAACTATGGCTACACCTTC | CASSPNSGQGNYGYTF
TRBJ2-1 | TRBV7-9 | NA | many | TGTGCCAGCAGCTTCCCAACCGCGGAGCAGTTCTTC | CASSFPTAEQFF
TRBJ2-5 | TRBV18 | NA | many | TGTGCCAGCTCACGATCCGGGACTGCGAAAGAGACCCAGTACTTC | CASSRSGTAKETQYF
TRBJ2-1 | TRBV18 | NA | few | TGTGCCAGCTCACCACCAGACAGTAAGCAGTTCTTC | CASSPPDSKQFF
TRBJ2-3 | TRBV5-1 | TRBD2 | few | TGCGCCAGCAGCTTTCTGACTAGCGGGGGGGCCGATACGCAGTATTTT | CASSFLTSGGADTQYF
TRBJ1-6 | TRBV4-3 | NA | NA | TGCGCCAGCAGGCAAGCGGAGGTATCACCCCTCCACTTT | CASRQAEVSPLHF
TRBJ2-2 | TRBV7-2 | TRBD2 | many | TGTGCCAGCAGCCCCTCTAGCGGGGGGGACACCGGGGAGCTGTTTTTT | CASSPSSGGDTGELFF
TRBJ2-1 | TRBV5-4 | TRBD2 | few | TGTGCCAGCAGCTTGGTGTCTAGCGGGGGTTATGAGCAGTTCTTC | CASSLVSSGGYEQFF
TRBJ2-1 | TRBV24-1 | NA | many | TGTGCCACCAGTGACCCTCTACGTGAGCAGTTCTTC | CATSDPLREQFF
TRBJ2-6 | TRBV5-1 | NA | many | TGCGCCAGCAGCTCCCGACCGGATGGGGCCAACGTCCTGACTTTC | CASSSRPDGANVLTF
TRBJ2-5 | TRBV7-9 | NA | few | TGTGCCAGCAGCTTACGCCAGAGCTACCAAGAGACCCAGTACTTC | CASSLRQSYQETQYF
TRBJ2-1 | TRBV12-3/TRBV12-4 | TRBD1 | many | TGTGCCAGCAGCTATGACAGGGTTGCCTACAATGAGCAGTTCTTC | CASSYDRVAYNEQFF
TRBJ1-1 | TRBV2 | TRBD1 | few | TGTGCCAGCAGTGAGGGGACAGCTTACACTGAAGCTTTCTTT | CASSEGTAYTEAFF
TRBJ2-3 | TRBV24-1 | NA | many | TGTGCCACCAGTGAAGGACCCCTGGGGAATACGCAGTATTTT | CATSEGPLGNTQYF
TRBJ2-1 | TRBV4-3 | NA | many | TGCGCCAGCAGCCAATTAAGTACTAGGAATGAGCAGTTCTTC | CASSQLSTRNEQFF
TRBJ2-1 | TRBV5-1 | NA | many | TGCGCCAGCAGCTTGCTTTGGGTTGACGAGGGCAGTGAGCAGTTCTTC | CASSLLWVDEGSEQFF
TRBJ2-5 | TRBV4-3 | NA | many | TGCGCCAGCAGCCAAGAACCGGGACCTGGGGGGACCCAGTACTTC | CASSQEPGPGGTQYF
TRBJ2-7 | TRBV7-2 | NA | NA | TGTGCCAGCAGCTTAGGCCCATCCTACGAGCAGTACTTC | CASSLGPSYEQYF
TRBJ1-1 | TRBV20-1 | NA | many | TGCAGTGCTAGACCACAGAACACTGAAGCTTTCTTT | CSARPQNTEAFF
TRBJ1-5 | TRBV11-2 | NA | few | TGTGCCAGCAGCTTAGGTTACGGGCAGCCCCAGCATTTT | CASSLGYGQPQHF
TRBJ1-5 | TRBV6-2/TRBV6-3 | NA | many | TGTGCCAGCAGAATGGGGGGGGCGTATGGCCCCCAGCATTTT | CASRMGGAYGPQHF
TRBJ2-5 | TRBV20-1 | TRBD2 | many | TGCAGTGCTAGAAGGGCTAGCGGGGACCAAGAGACCCAGTACTTC | CSARRASGDQETQYF
TRBJ2-3 | TRBV6-1 | TRBD2 | many | TGTGCCAGCAGTGAAGCTACTAGCGGGGGGGCAGATACGCAGTATTTT | CASSEATSGGADTQYF
TRBJ2-7 | TRBV24-1 | NA | many | TGTGCCACCAGTGACTCCGGGACTCCGGGGGAGCAGTACTTC | CATSDSGTPGEQYF
TRBJ1-2 | TRBV20-1 | NA | many | TGCAGTGCTAGACGGGACAACTATGGCTACACCTTC | CSARRDNYGYTF
TRBJ1-2 | TRBV7-2 | NA | many | TGTGCCAGCAGCTCGATTGGGAGCTATGGCTACACCTTC | CASSSIGSYGYTF
TRBJ2-1 | TRBV20-1 | NA | many | TGCAGTGCTGGGGCGGAAGGGAGCTCCTACAATGAGCAGTTCTTC | CSAGAEGSSYNEQFF
TRBJ2-7 | TRBV21-1 | NA | NA | TGTGCCAGCAGCGCCGGGACGCCCTCCTACGAGCAGTACTTC | CASSAGTPSYEQYF
TRBJ1-5 | TRBV29-1 | NA | many | TGCAGCGTTGCGGGCCGGGACGGAAATCAGCCCCAGCATTTT | CSVAGRDGNQPQHF
TRBJ2-5 | TRBV5-1 | TRBD1 | many | TGCGCCAGCAGCCGGAGACAGGGCGACCAAGAGACCCAGTACTTC | CASSRRQGDQETQYF
TRBJ2-3 | TRBV7-2 | TRBD2 | many | TGTGCCAGCAGCCGGACTAGCGGTGTGTTGTATCATACGCAGTATTTT | CASSRTSGVLYHTQYF
TRBJ2-5 | TRBV7-2 | TRBD2 | once | TGTGCCAGCAGCTTAGGGGACTACACCTATAATCCCGAAGAGACCCAGTACTTC | CASSLGDYTYNPEETQYF
TRBJ2-1 | TRBV4-1 | TRBD1 | many | TGCGCCAGCAGCCAGAGACGTAGGACAGGGCAACACGAGCAGTTCTTC | CASSQRRRTGQHEQFF
TRBJ2-5 | TRBV5-4 | NA | few | TGTGCCAGCAGCACACAGGGGAGGAGAGAGACCCAGTACTTC | CASSTQGRRETQYF